This is a list of T cell receptor beta chains from one sample in a study of T cells in localized non-small cell lung cancer. Here immunoSEQ multiplex PCR was the method, and the copy in TCRdb shows in-frame clones only, minus some. The sample has some 33,000 clones, just under 80% seen once. The material was peripheral blood, obtained before any cancer treatment. The receptors stem from a male donor at least 60 years old with stage III squamous cell lung carcinoma. The CDR3 runs from the conserved cysteine through the conserved F or W. D genes are given only for firm matches. Size is omitted from some rows. Given values are once, few, many or a class for expanded clones.

.	TRBV4-1	TRBJ1-1	few	TGCGCCAGCAGCCAAGTTGACATGGGTATGGTGTTGGCTGAAGCTTTCTTT	CASSQVDMGMVLAEAFF
.	TRBV18	TRBJ1-2	.	TGTGCCAGCTCACCTCGGGACTGGGATGAGAGTGGCTACACCTTC	CASSPRDWDESGYTF
.	TRBV19	TRBJ2-2	.	TGTGCCAGTAGTATAGTAGCAGGGGCGAACGGGGAGCTGTTTTTT	CASSIVAGANGELFF
.	TRBV21-1	TRBJ2-2	.	TGTGCCAGCAGCCCCCCGGACAGGCCGAACACCGGGGAGCTGTTTTTT	CASSPPDRPNTGELFF
TRBD1	TRBV27	TRBJ1-4	once	TGTGCCAGCAGCCAAGGGGGACCAGGGGGAAAACTGTTTTTT	CASSQGGPGGKLFF
.	TRBV11-2	TRBJ1-1	.	TGTGCCAGCAGCCTAACAGGGAACACTGAAGCTTTCTTT	CASSLTGNTEAFF
.	TRBV7-3	TRBJ2-7	.	TGTGCCAGCAGCTTATCTGCAGGGAGCTACGAGCAGTACTTC	CASSLSAGSYEQYF
.	TRBV30	TRBJ2-1	.	TGTGCCTCAGGGCGGGATAGGAATGAGCAGTTCTTC	CASGRDRNEQFF
TRBD1	TRBV25-1	TRBJ1-1	.	TGTGCCAGCAATAGACAGGGGGCAGTGACTGAAGCTTTCTTT	CASNRQGAVTEAFF
TRBD1	TRBV27	TRBJ1-1	few	TGTGCCAGCAGTTCACGGGACAGGTTGAAAGCTTTCTTT	CASSSRDRLKAFF
TRBD1	TRBV30	TRBJ2-7	.	TGTGCCTGGAGTGGTCCCAGGGGGAGTGGTAGGGAGCAGTGCTTC	CAWSGPRGSGREQCF
.	TRBV5-3	TRBJ2-1	.	TGTGCCAGCAGCTTTACTCGGGACATTTTGAATGAGCAGTTCTTC	CASSFTRDILNEQFF
.	TRBV28	TRBJ2-1	.	TGTGCCAGCAAGGGGGCTAGCGGGTTGGGAAATGAGCAGTTCTTC	CASKGASGLGNEQFF
.	TRBV7-9	TRBJ2-7	.	TGTGCCAGCAGCTTCTCGGAAACCTACGAGCAGTACTTC	CASSFSETYEQYF
.	TRBV7-2	TRBJ1-2	.	TGTGCCAGCAGCTTTCAGGGCGCCCTGGACTATGGCTACACCTTC	CASSFQGALDYGYTF
TRBD1	TRBV2	TRBJ1-1	once	TGTGCCAGCAGTGAAGGTGGGACAGGGGGCCGGGACACTGAAGCTTTCTTT	CASSEGGTGGRDTEAFF
.	TRBV18	TRBJ1-3	once	TGTGCCAGCTCACCTAGAATCTCTGGAAACACCATATATTTT	CASSPRISGNTIYF
TRBD2	TRBV27	TRBJ2-7	.	TGTGCCAGCAGTCTAGCGGGGCCCTCCTACGAGCAGTACTTC	CASSLAGPSYEQYF
.	TRBV19	TRBJ2-1	.	TGTGCCAGTAGTATGGTGACAGGTCCAGGTGAGGAGCAGTTCTTC	CASSMVTGPGEEQFF